Listed below are T cell receptor beta chains from one sample, sequenced in a study of blood T cells in healthy people across ages. TCRdb itself ran the 5' RACE reads through MiXCR, one entry per CDR3 protein. The data hold hundreds of thousands of distinct CDR3 sequences, with approximately 25% observed a single time. A further study also used this sample, focusing on T cells of mothers and their children.

Input material: blood. The source is a boy younger than 18 in good health. CDR3s leave out the opening cysteine and the closing phenylalanine or tryptophan. A D gene is named only where the DNA matches it firmly.

cdr3_length d_call j_call v_call cdr3_aa
12 TRBD1 TRBJ2-5 TRBV7-9 ASSADRDQETQY
15 NA TRBJ2-5 TRBV24-1 ATSDPYRTETQETQY
12 NA NA TRBV18 ASSPERSGNEQF
14 NA NA TRBV12-3/TRBV12-4 ASSFAATGAWDEQF
11 NA TRBJ1-2 TRBV24-1 ATSDRGSSGYT
13 TRBD1 TRBJ1-1 TRBV4-2 ASSQGWDRGTEAF
11 NA TRBJ2-7 TRBV6-1 ASSGRGGDEQY
13 TRBD2 TRBJ2-4 TRBV4-1 ASSQMGGTQNIQY
13 NA TRBJ1-1 TRBV7-9 ASTPPFSGNTEAF
11 TRBD2 TRBJ2-7 TRBV20-1 SAVGEGPYEQY
13 TRBD1 TRBJ2-5 TRBV20-1 SARRTGGAAGTQY
11 NA TRBJ1-5 TRBV29-1 SPRSSFNQPQH
16 TRBD2 TRBJ2-2 TRBV7-8 ASSLDLAGLSLTGELF
13 NA TRBJ2-3 TRBV5-1 ASSLGIAGTDTQY
15 NA TRBJ1-3 TRBV7-9 ASSLARTVGRGNTIY
14 TRBD1 TRBJ2-7 TRBV6-1 ASSEPWDRNSYEQY
11 NA TRBJ1-2 TRBV4-2 ASSQAEDYGYT
13 NA TRBJ2-7 TRBV7-2 ASSLEWRGPYEQY
13 NA TRBJ1-2 TRBV7-2 ASSLATQISYGYT
16 NA TRBJ2-7 TRBV19 ASSIYTIRDTRTYEQY
15 TRBD2 NA TRBV4-1 ASSQEAGLAGPLEQF
13 TRBD2 TRBJ2-7 TRBV6-5 ASRWPSGGFYEQY
15 TRBD1 TRBJ2-5 TRBV13 ASRPGTGNLYQETQY
12 NA TRBJ2-5 TRBV6-5 ASSYVPARETQY
13 TRBD2 TRBJ2-1 TRBV7-3 ASSVIHGGGNEQF
13 TRBD2 TRBJ2-3 TRBV27 ASSSIAGGADTQY
14 NA TRBJ2-7 TRBV14 ASSQDPLRGWYEQY
12 NA TRBJ1-2 TRBV29-1 SVVSPSRDYGYT
14 TRBD1 TRBJ1-5 TRBV9 ASSEGQGSRAEPQH
12 NA TRBJ1-5 TRBV19 ASSIGYSNQPQH
13 NA TRBJ1-4 TRBV4-1 ASSQAPRLNEKLF